This TCR beta chain derives from a study of long-term antiretroviral therapy in people with HIV. General observations from the study: Clones that had undergone expansion before ART prevailed in the repertoire throughout all time points.

Version v3.0 of the immunoSEQ assay was performed at survey level. Data came from immunoSEQ multiplex PCR; TCRdb stores just in-frame clones and leaves some out. The table includes some 14,000 clones, approximately 80% detected once. Germline assignment: CDR1 LNHNV and CDR2 YYDKDF (reference sequence). Trimming pared 3 bases from V and 3 bases from J, leaving 12 bases between. The length of the CDR3 is 14 residues. Each donor had at least one pre-ART and at least two post-ART PBMC samples. Going into DNA extraction, samples held 1-10 million cryopreserved PBMC. Note on this clone: Its target is not known.

The sequences come from unsorted PBMCs, collected just before starting antiretroviral therapy. The clonotype was recovered from a man between 35 and 55 years old with HIV. The chain joins TRBV15 to TRBJ2-7; D tentatively fits TRBD1 or TRBD2 (5 bases each). CDR3 region: CATSRGAGNYEQYF. CDR3 nucleotides: TGTGCCACCAGCAGGGGAGCAGGGAACTACGAGCAGTACTTC.